Following are 8 T cell receptor beta chains from one sample sequenced in a study of cytomegalovirus exposure and HLA in healthy donors. Primers for the PCR totalled 60 Vbeta and 13 Jbeta. The assay was immunoSEQ multiplex PCR, and TCRdb's table has in-frame clones only and misses some. Here the sample spans fewer than 150,000 clones, about 68% being singletons. The sample taken for sequencing was PBMCs. These receptors all stem from a woman aged 50 to 60 in good health and CMV-seropositive.

V gene TRBV5-4 combines with J gene TRBJ2-1, with D perhaps matching TRBD2 (6 bases). Germline loops: CDR1 SGHNT, CDR2 YYREEE (reference sequence). V lost 0 bases, J lost 0 bases, and 7 bases lay in between. This CDR3 region has 15 residues. The CDR3 spells CASSLVGGSYNEQFF. In nucleotides, the CDR3 is TGTGCCAGCAGCTTGGTGGGGGGCTCCTACAATGAGCAGTTCTTC.

The chain uses TRBV5-8 and TRBJ2-3, with D uncertain. This CDR3 is built from 11 residues. The ends were cut back, 1 base at V and 6 bases at J, with 3 bases in the middle. Germline values: CDR1 SGHTS, CDR2 YDEGEE. CDR3 DNA sequence: TGTGCCAGCAGCTTGCGGGATACGCAGTATTTT. Amino acids: CASSLRDTQYF.

The gene calls are TRBV6-1 and TRBJ2-7; 10 bases are a match to TRBD2. The V gene end was trimmed by 8 bases and the J gene end by 5 bases; junction bases not matched to a gene: 12. Germline loops: CDR1 MNHNS, CDR2 SASEGT. This CDR3 spans 15 amino acids. The chain's CDR3 is CASLAGALGWDEQYF. In DNA, the CDR3 is TGTGCCAGCCTAGCGGGGGCCCTTGGGTGGGACGAGCAGTACTTC.

The V and J genes are TRBV6-6 and TRBJ2-1; 8 bases map to TRBD1. V shed 7 bases and J 7 bases; nucleotides not matched to a gene: 9. The CDR3 has 14 residues. Per germline, CDR1 MNHNY and CDR2 SVGAGI (reference sequence). CDR3 in amino acids: CASTPQGARNEQFF. DNA of the CDR3: TGTGCCAGCACCCCCCAGGGGGCGCGAAATGAGCAGTTCTTC.

This chain links TRBV4-1 with TRBJ2-3; 12 positions match TRBD2. V was pared by 6 bases and J by 3 bases, with 4 bases of the junction left unmatched. Germline V CDR1 and CDR2: MGHRA, YSYEKL. This CDR3 contains 15 residues. In DNA form, the CDR3 reads TGCGCCAGCAGACGACTAGCGGGAGTGACAGATACGCAGTATTTT. Translating gives CASRRLAGVTDTQYF.

This clone was observed a few times. The genes are TRBV6-5 and TRBJ2-7; D perhaps matches TRBD2 (5 bases). Germline assignment: CDR1 MNHEY and CDR2 SVGAGI. This CDR3 is 11 amino acids long. Trimming removed 5 bases at V and 7 bases at J, with 9 bases between. Here the CDR3 reads CASSDEGEQYF. DNA for the CDR3: TGTGCCAGCAGTGACGAGGGAGAGCAGTACTTC.

CDR3 sequence: CASSRDLGVRVSDTQYF. The CDR3 nucleotides read TGTGCCAGCAGCCGGGACTTAGGCGTAAGGGTCAGTGATACGCAGTATTTT. The rearrangement links TRBV5-6 to TRBJ2-3; D is possibly TRBD2 (6 bases). The CDR3 is made up of 17 amino acids. Germline V lookup: CDR1 SGHDT, CDR2 YYEEEE. V shed 4 bases and J shed 6 bases, with 24 bases lying between them.

The chain couples TRBV4-2 to TRBJ2-5; D is possibly TRBD1 (5 bases). This CDR3 comprises 15 residues. The V end was cut by 1 base, the J end by 4 bases, with 13 bases between. CDR1 LGHNA and CDR2 YNFKEQ come from the germline V gene. Here the CDR3 DNA reads TGTGCCAGCAGCCAAGTGTCAGGGCAGGGAGAGACCCAGTACTTC. This encodes CASSQVSGQGETQYF.